This T cell receptor (beta chain) was obtained from a study of blood T cell repertoires in COVID-19. Study at large: From the United States, Italy and Spain came samples of acute and convalescent COVID-19. T cells, B-cell-depleted T cells, or PBMCs supplied cDNA or gDNA.

This CDR3 has 16 amino acids. The germline CDR1 and CDR2 sequences are SGHDN and FVKESK. With V trimmed by 3 bases and J by 5 bases, 9 bases remained unmatched. Original methodology: From reference gene primer amplification, estimates of nucleated cell counts were derived. Using immunoSEQ multiplex PCR, the repertoire was profiled, and TCRdb retains in-frame clones only, with some absent. D and trimming were read from the DNA, whereas the V and J calls and clone size are those reported in that table. The table shows hundreds of thousands of clones, with 75% to 90% occurring only once. Seattle participants joined during active infection and were tracked over time.

The chain recombines TRBV14 with TRBJ2-1; the match to TRBD2 covers 8 bases. The TCR originated in a woman between 50 and 59 years old with COVID-19, enrolled during active disease. Sequencing input: peripheral blood. Here the CDR3 reads CASSQLRTSRDNEQFF. CDR3 DNA sequence: TGTGCCAGCAGCCAGCTCAGGACTAGCCGGGACAATGAGCAGTTCTTC.